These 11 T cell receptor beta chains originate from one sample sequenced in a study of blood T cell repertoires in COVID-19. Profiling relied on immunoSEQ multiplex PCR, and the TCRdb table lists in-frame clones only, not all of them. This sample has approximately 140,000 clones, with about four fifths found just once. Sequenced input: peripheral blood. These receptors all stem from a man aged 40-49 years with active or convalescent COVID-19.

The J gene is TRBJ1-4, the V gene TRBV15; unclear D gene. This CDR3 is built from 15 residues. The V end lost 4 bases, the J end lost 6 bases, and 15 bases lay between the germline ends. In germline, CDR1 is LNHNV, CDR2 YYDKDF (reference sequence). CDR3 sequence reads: CATSTGSPRDEKLFF. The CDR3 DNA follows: TGTGCCACCAGCACCGGGTCCCCTCGGGATGAAAAACTGTTTTTT.

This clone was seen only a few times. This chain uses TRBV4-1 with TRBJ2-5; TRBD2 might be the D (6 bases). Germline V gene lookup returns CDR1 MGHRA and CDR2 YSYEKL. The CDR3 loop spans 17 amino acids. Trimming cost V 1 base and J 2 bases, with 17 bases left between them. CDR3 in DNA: TGCGCCAGCAGCCAAGTTGGTATAGCGGTTGCGCAAGAGACCCAGTACTTC. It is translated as CASSQVGIAVAQETQYF.

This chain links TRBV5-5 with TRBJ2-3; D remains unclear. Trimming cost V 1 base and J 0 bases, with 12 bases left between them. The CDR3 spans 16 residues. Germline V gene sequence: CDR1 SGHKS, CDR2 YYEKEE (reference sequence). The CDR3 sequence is CASSLMRATSTDTQYF. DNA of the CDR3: TGTGCCAGCAGCTTGATGAGAGCTACTAGCACAGATACGCAGTATTTT. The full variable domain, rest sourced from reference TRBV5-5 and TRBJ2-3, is DAGVTQSPTHLIKTRGQQVTLRCSPISGHKSVSWYQQVLGQGPQFIFQYYEKEERGRGNFPDRFSARQFPNYSSELNVNALLLGDSALYLCASSLMRATSTDTQYFGPGTRLTVL.

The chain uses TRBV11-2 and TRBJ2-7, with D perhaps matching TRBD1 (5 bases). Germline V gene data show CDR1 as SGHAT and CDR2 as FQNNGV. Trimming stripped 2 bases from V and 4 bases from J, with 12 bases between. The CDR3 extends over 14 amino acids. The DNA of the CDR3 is TGTGCCAGCAGCTTAAATGCAGGGATGTACGAGCAGTACTTC. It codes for CASSLNAGMYEQYF.

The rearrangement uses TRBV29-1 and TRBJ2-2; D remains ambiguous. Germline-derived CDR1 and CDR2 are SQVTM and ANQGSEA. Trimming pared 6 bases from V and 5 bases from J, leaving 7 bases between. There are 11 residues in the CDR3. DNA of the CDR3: TGCAGCGTCGGGTGGACCGGGGAGCTGTTTTTT. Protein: CSVGWTGELFF.

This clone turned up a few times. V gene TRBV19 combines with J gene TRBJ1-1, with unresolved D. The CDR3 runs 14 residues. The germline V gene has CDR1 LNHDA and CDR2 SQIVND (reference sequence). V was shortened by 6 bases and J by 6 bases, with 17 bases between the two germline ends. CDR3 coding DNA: TGTGCCAGTAGATCGCGGGTAGTTCTGTCTGAAGCTTTCTTT. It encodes CASRSRVVLSEAFF.

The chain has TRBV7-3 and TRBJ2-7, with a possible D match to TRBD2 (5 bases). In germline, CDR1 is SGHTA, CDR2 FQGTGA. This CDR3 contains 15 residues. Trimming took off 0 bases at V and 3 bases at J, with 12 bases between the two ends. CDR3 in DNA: TGTGCCAGCAGCTTAACGGGGAGCCGGAGCTACGAGCAGTACTTC. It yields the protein CASSLTGSRSYEQYF.

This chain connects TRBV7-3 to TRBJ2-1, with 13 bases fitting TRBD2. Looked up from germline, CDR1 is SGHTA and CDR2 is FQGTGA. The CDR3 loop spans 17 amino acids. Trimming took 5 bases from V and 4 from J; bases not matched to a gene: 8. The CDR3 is CASSRQRLAGGYNEQFF. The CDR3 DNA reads TGTGCCAGCAGCCGACAGCGACTAGCGGGGGGTTACAATGAGCAGTTCTTC.

The CDR3 DNA reads TGTGCCAGTTCGGGACAGTTAGGCAATGAGCAGTTCTTC. This translates into CASSGQLGNEQFF. The rearrangement joins TRBV11-2 to TRBJ2-1, with 7 positions matching TRBD1. V lost 9 bases, J lost 6 bases, and 8 bases stayed unmatched. Germline loops: CDR1 SGHAT, CDR2 FQNNGV. This CDR3 spans 13 amino acids.

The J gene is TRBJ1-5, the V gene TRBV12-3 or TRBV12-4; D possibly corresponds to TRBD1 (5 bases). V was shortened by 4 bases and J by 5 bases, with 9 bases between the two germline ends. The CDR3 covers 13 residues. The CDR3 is CASSSDIYQPQHF. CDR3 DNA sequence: TGTGCCAGCAGTTCGGACATATATCAGCCCCAGCATTTT.

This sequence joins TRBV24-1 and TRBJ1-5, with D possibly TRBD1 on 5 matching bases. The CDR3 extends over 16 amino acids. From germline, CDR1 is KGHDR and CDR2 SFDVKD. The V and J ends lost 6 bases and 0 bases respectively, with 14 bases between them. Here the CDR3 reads CATSITGTCSNQPQHF. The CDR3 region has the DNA TGTGCCACCAGTATTACCGGGACTTGTAGCAATCAGCCCCAGCATTTT.